One sample yielded the 8 T cell receptor beta chains listed below, sequenced in a study of blood T cell repertoires in COVID-19. TCRdb's table, derived via immunoSEQ multiplex PCR, lists solely in-frame clones and lacks some. The sample consists of approximately 220,000 clones, around 85% of them appearing once. Sequenced sample: peripheral blood. Source of these receptors: a woman between 45 and 65 years old with acute or convalescent COVID-19.

This chain uses TRBV3-1 (or the pseudogene TRBV3-2) with TRBJ1-4; the D gene is possibly TRBD1 (6 bases). Germline CDR1 reads LGHDT; CDR2 reads YNNKEL (reference sequence). V lost 4 bases, J lost 0 bases, and 9 bases lay in between. CDR3 length equals 15 residues. The CDR3 coding sequence is TGTGCCAGCAGCCTTGGACAGACAACTAATGAAAAACTGTTTTTT. Amino acids: CASSLGQTTNEKLFF.

This chain joins TRBV25-1 and TRBJ2-5, with TRBD2 matching 8 bases. J lost 5 bases, V lost 4 bases, and 9 bases had no gene match. Germline loops: CDR1 MGHDK, CDR2 SYGVNS. The CDR3 is 15 residues long. The chain's CDR3 is CASSGPGTRRETQYF. CDR3 sequence (DNA): TGTGCCAGCAGTGGCCCGGGGACTAGGCGCGAGACCCAGTACTTC. The entire variable domain, with the rest obtained from reference TRBV25-1 and TRBJ2-5, is as follows: EADIYQTPRYLVIGTGKKITLECSQTMGHDKMYWYQQDPGMELHLIHYSYGVNSTEKGDLSSESTVSRIRTEHFPLTLESARPSHTSQYLCASSGPGTRRETQYFGPGTRLLVL.

The genes are TRBV6-5 and TRBJ2-7; D perhaps matches TRBD2 (5 bases). Between the trimmed V and J ends, which lost 4 bases and 1 base, there was a span of 17 bases. The CDR3 has 16 residues. Germline V gene sequence: CDR1 MNHEY, CDR2 SVGAGI. CDR3 in amino acids: CASSWESGSRSYEQYF. CDR3 DNA: TGTGCCAGCAGTTGGGAGAGTGGATCCCGGTCCTACGAGCAGTACTTC.

The V call is TRBV7-6, the J call TRBJ2-7; weak D call: TRBD1 (6 bases). V was trimmed by 1 base and J by 6 bases, leaving 10 bases between them. This CDR3 comprises 13 residues. Germline loops: CDR1 SGHVS, CDR2 FNYEAQ. The CDR3 protein is CASSLVNRAEQYF. In nucleotides, the CDR3 is TGTGCCAGCAGCTTAGTCAACAGGGCCGAGCAGTACTTC.

This clone was counted a few times. The V call is TRBV5-6, the J call TRBJ2-1; D possibly corresponds to TRBD2 (5 bases). V dropped 4 bases and J dropped 6 bases, with 17 bases sitting between them. CDR3 length: 15 amino acids. CDR1 and CDR2 from the germline V gene are SGHDT and YYEEEE. CDR3 nucleotide sequence: TGTGCCAGCAGCGCGAGGGTCGGTCTATTCAATGAGCAGTTCTTC. Its translation: CASSARVGLFNEQFF. The variable domain in full, with the rest retrieved from reference TRBV5-6 and TRBJ2-1, is DAGVTQSPTHLIKTRGQQVTLRCSPKSGHDTVSWYQQALGQGPQFIFQYYEEEERQRGNFPDRFSGHQFPNYSSELNVNALLLGDSALYLCASSARVGLFNEQFFGPGTRLTVL.

This sequence joins TRBV7-2 and TRBJ1-4; D is possibly TRBD1 (6 bases). The V gene's germline CDR1 is SGHTA and CDR2 FQGNSA. V lost 3 bases and J lost 2, with 16 bases in between. The CDR3 totals 17 residues. Written as DNA, the CDR3 is TGTGCCAGCAGCTTGCAGACTTACAGGGCCACTAATGAAAAACTGTTTTTT. Its translation: CASSLQTYRATNEKLFF.

This clone was seen just once. This chain connects TRBV7-6 to TRBJ2-3; D possibly corresponds to TRBD1 (5 bases). Trimming stripped 0 bases from V and 4 bases from J, with 5 bases between. The germline CDR1 and CDR2 sequences are SGHVS and FNYEAQ. CDR3 length: 13 residues. CDR3 amino acids: CASSLAGADTQYF. The CDR3, as DNA: TGTGCCAGCAGCTTAGCAGGGGCAGATACGCAGTATTTT.

V and J are TRBV19 and TRBJ1-4; D perhaps matches TRBD1 (5 bases). The V end lost 3 bases, the J end lost 4 bases, and 12 bases lay between the germline ends. The CDR3 totals 15 residues. CDR1 and CDR2 from the germline V gene are LNHDA and SQIVND (reference sequence). The CDR3 bases are TGTGCCAGTAGTATTTCGGGGGTGGGTAATGAAAAACTGTTTTTT. Translation gives CASSISGVGNEKLFF.